This paragraph reports one TCR beta chain. No antigen is known for it. V lost 4 bases to trimming and J lost 9 bases; unmatched junction nucleotides: 6. Per germline, CDR1 SGHVS and CDR2 FQNEAQ. This CDR3 has 14 amino acids. Using immunoSEQ multiplex PCR, the repertoire was profiled, and TCRdb retains in-frame clones only, with some absent. The top ten hold 6.6% of the sample, which has 100,000 to 140,000 clones, roughly nine tenths seen once. The data belong to a study of T cell responses to AZD1222 COVID-19 vaccine. Study-level findings and limits: Only six or seven AZD1222 recipients tested seropositive at baseline.

The chain recombines TRBV7-8 with TRBJ2-1, with 10 nucleotides matching TRBD2. The sequences come from peripheral blood, collected on day 0 of AZD1222 vaccination. The sequence came from an adult in good health. CDR3 in amino acids: CASSSKAGGFEQFF. As DNA, the CDR3 is TGTGCCAGCAGCTCTAAAGCGGGAGGGTTTGAGCAGTTCTTC.